These 3 T cell receptor beta chains originate from one sample sequenced in a study of Ad26.COV2.S vaccination and SARS-CoV-2 variants. Using immunoSEQ multiplex PCR, the repertoire was profiled, and TCRdb retains in-frame clones only, with some absent. The sample shows 350,000 to 500,000 clones, more than 75% of them seen only once. Treatment described: roughly 19 received Ad26.COV2.S at low or high dose, single or two shots; roughly five received placebo; per-sample allocation not given. Day 63 after the first injection of vaccine or placebo was the sampling time. The starting material was peripheral blood, obtained in a trial of Ad26.COV2.S vaccine versus placebo. These receptors originate from a person aged 18 to 59 who received the Ad26.COV2.S COVID-19 vaccine or a placebo.

The chain couples TRBV6-5 to TRBJ1-5; D is unclear. Between the trimmed V and J ends, which lost 6 bases and 9 bases, there was a span of 15 bases. Per germline, CDR1 MNHEY and CDR2 SVGAGI. The CDR3 loop spans 13 amino acids. This chain's CDR3 is CASRGLLESPQHF. CDR3 in DNA: TGTGCCAGCAGGGGCCTTTTGGAATCGCCCCAGCATTTT.

This chain links TRBV10-3 with TRBJ1-1; TRBD1 is a possible D gene (6 bases). CDR1 and CDR2 (germline): ENHRY, SYGVKD. The ends were cut back, 0 bases at V and 4 bases at J, with 15 bases in the middle. This CDR3 has 16 residues. The CDR3 nucleotides are TGTGCCATCAGTGAGTCGGGGGGCGCATTGGGCACTGAAGCTTTCTTT. It codes for CAISESGGALGTEAFF.

This chain joins TRBV7-9 and TRBJ2-2; tentatively, D is TRBD1 or TRBD2 (5 bases each). With 7 bases removed from V and 6 bases from J, the gap between germline ends came to 15 bases. This CDR3 contains 14 residues. The V gene's germline CDR1 is SEHNR and CDR2 FQNEAQ (reference sequence). CDR3 loop: CASMRGAAAGELFF. CDR3 DNA sequence: TGTGCCAGCATGAGAGGGGCCGCGGCCGGGGAGCTGTTTTTT.